This T cell receptor (beta chain) came from a study of shared clonotypes between healthy human individuals. Findings of the study overall: Naive subsets tended to show greater estimated richness than memory subsets.

The assay was immunoSEQ multiplex PCR, and TCRdb's table has in-frame clones only and misses some. The sample holds roughly 1.4 million clones, 98% to 99% seen once. Of note for this clone: No antigen is known for it.

V was cut by 5 bases and J by 4 bases, with 11 bases left in between. CDR3 length equals 13 residues. CDR1 and CDR2 (germline): SGHAT, FQNNGV. The sequenced sample was naive CD4+ T cells sorted from blood. Subset meaning: CD45RA+ positively selected. This chain links TRBV11-2 with TRBJ2-5; no reliable D call. This TCR derives from a man aged 25-45 years in good health. CDR3 region: CASSQRPSETQYF. DNA for the CDR3: TGTGCCAGCAGCCAAAGGCCCTCAGAGACCCAGTACTTC.